This is a list of T cell receptor beta chains from one sample in a study of early T cells in non-severe SARS-CoV-2 infection. TCRdb ran MiXCR on the 5' RACE reads and lists one entry per CDR3 protein. The sample lists roughly 40,000 distinct CDR3 sequences, 5.9% occurring once. The sample consisted of whole blood. The receptors were sampled from an adult who was a healthcare worker with PCR-confirmed SARS-CoV-2 infection or an uninfected control (not recorded which). The CDR3 runs from the conserved cysteine through the conserved F or W. Each record gives: V gene, CDR3 length, J gene, D gene, clone size, CDR3 protein, CDR3 DNA. A D gene is named only where the DNA matches it firmly. Some rows mark clone size as missing; the rest say once, few, many or name a class of expanded clone.

TRBV2	17	TRBJ1-5	TRBD1	few	CASSEGGQGDGNQPQHF	TGTGCCAGCAGTGAAGGGGGACAGGGGGATGGCAATCAGCCCCAGCATTTT
TRBV10-2	14	TRBJ1-2	TRBD1	many	CASDTGGRAYGYTF	TGCGCCAGTGATACAGGGGGCCGTGCCTATGGCTACACCTTC
TRBV18	16	TRBJ2-1	.	many	CASSPVSGLGYNEQFF	TGTGCCAGCTCACCAGTTTCCGGCCTTGGGTACAATGAGCAGTTCTTC
TRBV28	15	TRBJ1-1	.	few	CASSLSGQGNTEAFF	TGTGCCAGCAGTTTATCAGGGCAGGGGAACACTGAAGCTTTCTTT
TRBV6-5	15	TRBJ2-7	TRBD2	many	CASSKSSGNTYEQYF	TGTGCCAGCAGCAAGTCGAGCGGGAACACCTACGAGCAGTACTTC
TRBV6-1	14	TRBJ2-3	.	many	CATSQGGNTDTQYF	TGTGCCACCTCCCAAGGGGGAAACACAGATACGCAGTATTTT
TRBV28	12	TRBJ1-2	.	.	CASTRSRGGYTF	TGTGCCAGCACTCGCAGTCGTGGTGGCTACACCTTC
TRBV20-1	14	TRBJ2-1	TRBD1	.	CSASDREGFNEQFF	TGCAGTGCTAGTGACAGGGAAGGGTTCAATGAGCAGTTCTTC
TRBV28	11	TRBJ2-5	.	many	CASSSRSSPIF	TGTGCCAGCAGCTCAAGGAGTTCCCCGATCTTC
TRBV13	15	TRBJ1-2	TRBD1	many	CASSLEDREDYGYTF	TGTGCCAGCAGCTTAGAAGACAGGGAGGACTATGGCTACACCTTC
TRBV20-1	12	TRBJ1-5	.	many	CSARDSDQPQHF	TGCAGTGCTAGAGATTCTGATCAGCCCCAGCATTTT
TRBV7-3	14	TRBJ2-3	.	many	CASSSQPGGYTQYF	TGTGCCAGCAGCTCCCAGCCCGGGGGTTATACGCAGTATTTT
TRBV28	16	TRBJ2-2	TRBD2	.	CASSLVAGVDTGELFF	TGTGCCAGCAGTTTAGTAGCGGGAGTAGACACCGGGGAGCTGTTTTTT
TRBV20-1	15	TRBJ2-7	TRBD2	many	CSARGEREGLNEQYF	TGCAGTGCTAGGGGGGAGCGGGAGGGCCTTAACGAGCAGTACTTC
TRBV9	13	TRBJ1-5	.	medium-sized	CASSVAPDQPQHF	TGTGCCAGCAGCGTAGCCCCAGACCAGCCCCAGCATTTT
TRBV4-2	13	TRBJ2-3	TRBD1	many	CASSETGVDTQYF	TGTGCCAGCAGCGAGACAGGGGTTGATACGCAGTATTTT
TRBV7-9	15	TRBJ1-1	.	many	CASSLNGLRPGEAFF	TGTGCCAGCAGCTTAAACGGACTCCGGCCCGGTGAAGCTTTCTTT
TRBV6-6	13	TRBJ2-7	.	.	CASSYRGHSEQYF	TGTGCCAGCAGTTATCGGGGGCACAGCGAGCAGTACTTC
TRBV11-3	12	TRBJ2-3	.	many	CASSLVPGTQYF	TGTGCCAGCAGCTTAGTGCCCGGTACGCAGTATTTT
TRBV15	16	TRBJ2-1	.	many	CATSMQRDPLNNEQFF	TGTGCCACCAGCATGCAACGGGACCCTCTGAACAATGAGCAGTTCTTC
TRBV6-1	12	TRBJ1-1	.	many	CASSTVNTEAFF	TGTGCCAGTTCGACAGTGAACACTGAAGCTTTCTTT
TRBV12-3/TRBV12-4	14	TRBJ2-7	TRBD2	many	CASSRGLAGGEQYF	TGTGCCAGCAGTCGAGGACTAGCGGGAGGCGAGCAGTACTTC
TRBV11-2	15	TRBJ2-1	TRBD2	medium-sized	CASSLNPAGLDEQFF	TGTGCCAGCAGCTTAAACCCAGCGGGGCTGGATGAGCAGTTCTTC
TRBV18	15	TRBJ2-7	.	many	CASSRGRGSSYEQYF	TGTGCCAGCTCACGGGGACGGGGTAGCTCCTACGAGCAGTACTTC
TRBV6-1	14	TRBJ2-2	TRBD1	many	CASSGQGAAGELFF	TGTGCCAGCAGTGGACAGGGGGCGGCCGGGGAGCTGTTTTTT
TRBV4-1	14	TRBJ1-5	.	many	CASSQERVSQPQHF	TGCGCCAGCAGCCAAGAAAGGGTGAGTCAGCCCCAGCATTTT
TRBV7-2	13	TRBJ2-3	.	medium-sized	CASSLGYGDTQYF	TGTGCCAGCAGCTTAGGGTATGGAGATACGCAGTATTTT
TRBV29-1	14	TRBJ1-1	.	many	CSVAPGQSNTEAFF	TGCAGCGTTGCCCCTGGACAGTCAAACACTGAAGCTTTCTTT
TRBV4-1	13	TRBJ1-1	.	many	CASSIATNTEAFF	TGCGCCAGCAGCATCGCCACGAACACTGAAGCTTTCTTT
TRBV3-1	13	TRBJ2-2	.	many	CASSQPPGGELFF	TGTGCCAGCAGCCAGCCACCGGGGGGGGAGCTGTTTTTT
TRBV28	13	TRBJ2-7	.	many	CASSLGRFPEQYF	TGTGCCAGCAGTTTGGGACGGTTCCCCGAGCAGTACTTC
TRBV4-2	17	TRBJ1-6	TRBD1	many	CASSQDPTGGSNSPLHF	TGTGCCAGCAGCCAAGATCCGACAGGGGGCTCTAATTCACCCCTCCACTTT
TRBV4-1	18	TRBJ2-2	TRBD2	many	CASSQGTLAGSNTGELFF	TGCGCCAGCAGCCAAGGAACCTTAGCGGGTTCGAACACCGGGGAGCTGTTTTTT
TRBV7-6	14	TRBJ2-5	.	many	CASSLASQGETQYF	TGTGCCAGCAGCTTAGCTAGTCAGGGGGAGACCCAGTACTTC
TRBV6-2/TRBV6-3	16	TRBJ1-1	TRBD1	many	CASSRDRRTMNTEAFF	TGTGCCAGCAGTCGGGACAGGAGAACGATGAACACTGAAGCTTTCTTT
TRBV28	13	TRBJ2-5	.	.	CASAPVTQETQYF	TGTGCCAGCGCACCAGTCACTCAAGAGACCCAGTACTTC
TRBV28	13	TRBJ1-2	.	many	CASSSPGTYGYTF	TGTGCCAGCAGCTCACCGGGGACCTATGGCTACACCTTC
TRBV4-1	15	TRBJ2-7	.	.	CASSQKQGSAYEQYF	TGCGCCAGCAGCCAGAAACAGGGTTCCGCCTACGAGCAGTACTTC
TRBV10-2	14	TRBJ1-1	TRBD1	many	CASSETGQGPSAFF	TGCGCCAGCAGTGAAACGGGACAGGGCCCCTCGGCTTTCTTT
TRBV28	13	TRBJ1-1	TRBD1	many	CASSFNRGSEAFF	TGTGCCAGCAGTTTTAACAGGGGCTCTGAAGCTTTCTTT
TRBV7-9	16	TRBJ2-2	.	few	CASSPSPGGNTGELFF	TGTGCCAGCAGCCCATCACCTGGGGGGAACACCGGGGAGCTGTTTTTT
TRBV20-1	12	TRBJ2-7	.	.	CSAKSLLARQYF	TGCAGTGCAAAAAGTCTACTAGCACGGCAGTACTTC
TRBV11-2	15	TRBJ2-3	.	many	CASSSNRAGGDTQYF	TGTGCCAGCAGCTCTAACAGGGCCGGAGGAGATACGCAGTATTTT
TRBV14	14	TRBJ2-3	TRBD1	.	CASRGQGWADTQYF	TGTGCCAGCAGAGGACAGGGGTGGGCAGATACGCAGTATTTT
TRBV28	14	TRBJ1-2	.	many	CASSAGTGNYGYTF	TGTGCCAGCAGTGCCGGCACAGGGAACTATGGCTACACCTTC